A selection of T cell receptor beta chains follows, all from one sample in a study of neurological immune-mediated disorders. TCRdb reprocessed the 5' RACE reads with MiXCR, giving one entry per CDR3 protein. The sample shows about 62,000 distinct CDR3 sequences, under 5.5% of them seen only once. Sequencing was carried out using PBMCs. These receptors came from a woman aged 45 to 65 with multiple sclerosis. The CDR3 runs from the conserved cysteine through the conserved F or W. D genes are given only for firm matches. Clone size appears in some rows only: once, few, many, or a class for an expanded clone.

d_call,clone_size,v_call,j_call,cdr3_nt,cdr3_aa
-,many,TRBV4-1,TRBJ1-1,TGCGCCAGCAGCCGGGCGGGCCCTGTGAACACTGAAGCTTTCTTT,CASSRAGPVNTEAFF
-,many,TRBV5-1,TRBJ2-5,TGCGCCAGCAGCTTGGCGTCAAAAGAGACCCAGTACTTC,CASSLASKETQYF
-,many,TRBV18,TRBJ1-1,TGTGCCAGCTCACCAAAGACAGGCAACACTGAAGCTTTCTTT,CASSPKTGNTEAFF
TRBD2,-,TRBV5-1,TRBJ2-5,TGCGCCAGCAGCCCGCGACTAGCGGGGGGGAGGTACCAAGAGACCCAGTACTTC,CASSPRLAGGRYQETQYF
-,many,TRBV12-3/TRBV12-4,TRBJ2-5,TGTGCCAGCAGCACCGGGGGCTGGAGCTCAAGGACCCAGTACTTC,CASSTGGWSSRTQYF
-,many,TRBV5-1,TRBJ1-2,TGCGCCAGCAGGGGACCCTCGGCAGGGGAGAGGGATGGCTACACCTTC,CASRGPSAGERDGYTF
-,many,TRBV7-2,TRBJ1-1,TGTGCCAGCAGCTTGGGATGGGCGAAAGCTTTCTTT,CASSLGWAKAFF
TRBD2,many,TRBV7-2,TRBJ2-3,TGTGCCAGCAGCCGGGGGGGGGCCCGCACAGATACGCAGTATTTT,CASSRGGARTDTQYF
-,many,TRBV24-1,TRBJ1-1,TGTGCCACCAGTGATTTAGGGGCTGAAGCTTTCTTT,CATSDLGAEAFF
-,few,TRBV7-3,TRBJ2-1,TGTGCCAGCACCAGAGGACCGAGCAATGAGCAGTTCTTC,CASTRGPSNEQFF
TRBD1,-,TRBV4-3,TRBJ2-3,TGCGCCAGCAGCCAAGCACAGGGGGCAGCCGATACGCAGTATTTT,CASSQAQGAADTQYF
TRBD2,many,TRBV12-3/TRBV12-4,TRBJ2-3,TGTGCCAGCAGATACTCTTTACTAGCGGGGGTAGATCGCTTT,CASRYSLLAGVDRF
-,-,TRBV7-2,TRBJ2-1,TGTGCCAGCAGCGGACCGGGAAAGGGTAATACTGAGCAGTTCTTC,CASSGPGKGNTEQFF
-,many,TRBV20-1,TRBJ2-6,TGCAGTGCGAGATCCAGCTCTGGGGCCAACGTCCTGACTTTC,CSARSSSGANVLTF
-,many,TRBV7-9,TRBJ1-2,TGTGCCAGCAGTCATCGGACAGCCGATTCCTATGGCTACACCTTC,CASSHRTADSYGYTF
TRBD1,many,TRBV2,TRBJ1-6,TGTGCCAGCAGTGAACTAGACAGGGAGGATTCACCCCTCCACTTT,CASSELDREDSPLHF
-,few,TRBV18,TRBJ2-2,TGTGCCAGCTCACCGGGACCCCCCGGGGAGCTGTTTTTT,CASSPGPPGELFF
-,many,TRBV6-1,TRBJ2-1,TGTGCCAGCGGTGTGACAGGACCCTCCTACAATGAGCAGTTCTTC,CASGVTGPSYNEQFF
-,many,TRBV12-3/TRBV12-4,TRBJ1-1,TGTGCCAGCAGTTTGTTCGGCAGGGAAAAAGCTTTCTTT,CASSLFGREKAFF
-,few,TRBV7-2,TRBJ1-1,TGTGCCAGCAGCCTTTATGGGGGGGGGAACACTGAAGCTTTCTTT,CASSLYGGGNTEAFF
-,many,TRBV20-1,TRBJ1-5,TGCAGCCCTGGGACGGGCAATCAGCCCCAGCATTTT,CSPGTGNQPQHF
TRBD2,many,TRBV12-3/TRBV12-4,TRBJ2-7,TGTGCCAGCAGTTTGAGCGGGGGGGCAAATTACTACGAGCAGTACTTC,CASSLSGGANYYEQYF
TRBD2,many,TRBV10-3,TRBJ2-3,TGTGCCATCAGTGAAAAGGCTAGCGGGGGGACAGATACGCAGTATTTT,CAISEKASGGTDTQYF
-,many,TRBV2,TRBJ2-5,TGTGCCAGCAGTGAGGGGGACTCCGCATATCCACACCAAGAGACCCAGTACTTC,CASSEGDSAYPHQETQYF
-,many,TRBV20-1,TRBJ1-1,TGCAGTGCTGCCCTCGGGCAGAACACTGAAGCTTTCTTT,CSAALGQNTEAFF
-,many,TRBV5-5,TRBJ1-5,TGTGCCAGCAGTACCCAGGGTAATCAGCCCCAGCATTTT,CASSTQGNQPQHF
TRBD2,medium-sized,TRBV5-1,TRBJ2-5,TGCGCCAGCTCTATCCCGTCCGGGGGGGCAAGGGAGACCCAGTACTTC,CASSIPSGGARETQYF
-,many,TRBV7-9,TRBJ2-5,TGTGCCAGCAGCTTAGGGGGTTTAGTCCCAGGAGGAGAGACCCAGTACTTC,CASSLGGLVPGGETQYF
-,many,TRBV4-3,TRBJ1-6,TGCGCCAGCAGCCAAGATTCCAGGGGCAATTCACCCCTCAACTTT,CASSQDSRGNSPLNF
TRBD2,many,TRBV6-6,TRBJ2-3,TGTGCCAGCAGGAGGGCAGATCCGGGACTAGGAGCAGATACGCAGTATTTT,CASRRADPGLGADTQYF
-,many,TRBV12-3/TRBV12-4,TRBJ2-2,TGTGCCAGCAGTTTTTCCGGGGAGCTGTTTTTT,CASSFSGELFF
-,many,TRBV28,TRBJ2-2,TGTGCCCTACGGGGAGGGAACACCGGGGAGCTGTTTTTT,CALRGGNTGELFF
TRBD1,many,TRBV20-1,TRBJ2-2,TGCAGTGCTATCTTGCTTTCCGACAGGGCGACCGGGGAGCTGTTTTTT,CSAILLSDRATGELFF
-,many,TRBV12-3/TRBV12-4,TRBJ2-3,TGTGCCAGCAGTCAGTCAGGGGTAGGGGCTACAGATACGCAGTATTTT,CASSQSGVGATDTQYF
-,-,TRBV18,TRBJ2-7,TGTGCCAGCTCCACCCGACAGTACTCCTACGAGCAGTACTTC,CASSTRQYSYEQYF
-,many,TRBV27,TRBJ2-1,TGTGCCACCACCAACGGTCCGGGCAATGAGCAGTTCTTC,CATTNGPGNEQFF
-,many,TRBV4-1,TRBJ1-2,TGCGCCAGCAGCCAGCTTACAGGGATTTTGTATGGCTACACCTTC,CASSQLTGILYGYTF
-,-,TRBV10-1,TRBJ1-5,TGCGCCAGCGGCCAGCCCCAGCATTTT,CASGQPQHF
TRBD1,many,TRBV5-5,TRBJ2-5,TGTGCCAGCAGCATACGCCCCGACAGGGGCCCGGAGACCCAGTACTTC,CASSIRPDRGPETQYF
-,once,TRBV6-2/TRBV6-3,TRBJ1-5,TGTGCCAGCGCACCCGGGACGGATTATCGGCCCCAGCATTTT,CASAPGTDYRPQHF
TRBD1,many,TRBV28,TRBJ2-7,TGTGCCAGCTGCTCAAACAGAGGGGGCTTGAGGTACGAGCAGTACTTC,CASCSNRGGLRYEQYF
TRBD1,many,TRBV20-1,TRBJ2-7,TGCAGTGCCAGGACAGGGGGTGACTCCTACGAGCAGTACTTC,CSARTGGDSYEQYF
TRBD2,many,TRBV5-1,TRBJ2-3,TGCGCCAGCAGCTTGGAAACTAGCGGGGGCTATTCAGATACGCAGTATTTT,CASSLETSGGYSDTQYF